A single TCR beta chain is shown here with its context. Participants were aged about 18 to 89 years, lived in about two dozen US areas, and enrolled virtually. Clinical histories supplied by participants themselves formed the basis of cohort assignment. This sample is part of a study of blood T cell repertoires in COVID-19. Across the study: Researchers got acute and convalescent COVID-19 samples from the United States, Italy and Spain.

The CDR3 extends over 15 amino acids. J lost 7 bases, V lost 4 bases, and 10 bases had no gene match. In germline, CDR1 is SGHNT, CDR2 YYREEE (reference sequence). Original handling: From reference gene primer amplification, estimates of nucleated cell counts were derived. Libraries were prepared by immunoSEQ multiplex PCR; TCRdb keeps only in-frame clonotypes and omits some of them. D and trimming were read from the DNA, whereas the V and J calls and clone size are those reported in that table. This sample has 400,000 to 450,000 clones; 80% to 95% occur once, and the top ten carry 0.55% to 0.75%. The sequence was obtained from a man younger than 30 who had recovered from COVID-19. Material: PBMCs or T cells enriched from blood (not recorded which). The J gene is TRBJ1-2, the V gene TRBV5-4; 10 nucleotides align to TRBD1. CDR3 sequence reads: CASSGPGTGVRGYTF. CDR3 coding DNA: TGTGCCAGCAGCGGCCCCGGGACAGGGGTCCGTGGCTACACCTTC.